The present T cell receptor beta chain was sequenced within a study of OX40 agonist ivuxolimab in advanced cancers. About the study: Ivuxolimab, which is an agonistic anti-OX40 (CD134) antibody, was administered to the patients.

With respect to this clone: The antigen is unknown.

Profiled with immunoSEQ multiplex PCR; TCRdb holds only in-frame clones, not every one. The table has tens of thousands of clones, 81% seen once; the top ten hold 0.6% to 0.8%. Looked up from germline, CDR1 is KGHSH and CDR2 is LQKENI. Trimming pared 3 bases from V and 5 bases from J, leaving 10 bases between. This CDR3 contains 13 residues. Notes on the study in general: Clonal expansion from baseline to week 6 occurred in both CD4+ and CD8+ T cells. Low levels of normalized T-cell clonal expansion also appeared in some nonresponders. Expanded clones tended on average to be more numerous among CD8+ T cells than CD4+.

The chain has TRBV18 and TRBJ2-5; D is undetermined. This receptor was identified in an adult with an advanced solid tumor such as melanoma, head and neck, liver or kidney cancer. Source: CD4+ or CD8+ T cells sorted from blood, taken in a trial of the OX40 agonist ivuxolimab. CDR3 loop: CASSPPEEETQYF. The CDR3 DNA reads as TGTGCCAGCTCACCGCCAGAGGAGGAGACCCAGTACTTC.